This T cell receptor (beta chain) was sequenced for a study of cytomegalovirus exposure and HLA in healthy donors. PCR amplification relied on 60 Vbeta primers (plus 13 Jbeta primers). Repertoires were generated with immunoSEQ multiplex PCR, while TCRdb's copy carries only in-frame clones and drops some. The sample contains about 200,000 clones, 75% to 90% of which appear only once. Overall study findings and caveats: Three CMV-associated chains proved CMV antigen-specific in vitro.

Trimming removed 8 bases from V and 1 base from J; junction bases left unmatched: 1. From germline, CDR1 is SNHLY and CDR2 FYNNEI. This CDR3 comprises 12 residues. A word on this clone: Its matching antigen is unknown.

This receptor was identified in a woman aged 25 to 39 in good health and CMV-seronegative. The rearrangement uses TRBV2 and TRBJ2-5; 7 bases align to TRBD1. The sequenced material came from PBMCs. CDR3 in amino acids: CASGQVQETQYF. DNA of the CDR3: TGTGCCAGCGGACAGGTCCAAGAGACCCAGTACTTC. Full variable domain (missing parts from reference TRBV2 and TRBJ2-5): EPEVTQTPSHQVTQMGQEVILRCVPISNHLYFYWYRQILGQKVEFLVSFYNNEISEKSEIFDDQFSVERPDGSNFTLKIRSTKLEDSAMYFCASGQVQETQYFGPGTRLLVL.